This T cell receptor beta chain was obtained from a study of T-cell reconstitution after alpha-beta-depleted transplantation in children (TCRdb year 2016). About the full investigation: Using TCR repertoire profiling, the study followed T-cell immune reconstitution in a quantitative way in children after TCRalphabeta/CD19-depleted allogeneic hematopoietic cell transplantation.

The protocol used for the library was PCR. Sequencing took place on an Illumina HiSeq 2500. TCR libraries were prepared with molecular barcoding, using unique molecular identifiers to normalize TCRbeta repertoire quantification. TCRdb handled the public reads itself, with Q25 trimming in fastp and clone calling in MiXCR, and kept productive beta chains. Each CDR3 protein gets just one entry, which takes the most common genes and DNA from the rows behind it. The sample table holds about 540,000 distinct CDR3 sequences, of which approximately 16% were seen once. The ten largest clones take up over 3% of the sample. By its share of the sample, this clonotype is medium-sized (0.01 to 0.1%). It lacks a known antigen. It has no much larger one-base neighbor in the sample; base qualities were not kept. From cysteine to phenylalanine, the CDR3 is 14 amino acids long. The sequence is cut down to CDR3 DNA, 42 bases in frame from base 1. V trim: 3 bases; J trim: 7 bases; unmatched bases: 6. The germline V gene (reference sequence) provides CDR1 DFQATT and CDR2 SNEGSKA.

The sequence links TRBV20-1 to TRBJ1-6; TRBD1 matches 7 bases in the middle. This TCR came from a human donor who donated a stem cell graft to a child with acute lymphoblastic leukemia. Sequencing used PBMCs from the stem cell graft donor, obtained from the stem cell graft. The CDR3 region reads CSARIGGENSPLHF. In nucleotide form, the sequence is TGCAGTGCTAGGATAGGGGGCGAAAATTCACCCCTCCACTTT.